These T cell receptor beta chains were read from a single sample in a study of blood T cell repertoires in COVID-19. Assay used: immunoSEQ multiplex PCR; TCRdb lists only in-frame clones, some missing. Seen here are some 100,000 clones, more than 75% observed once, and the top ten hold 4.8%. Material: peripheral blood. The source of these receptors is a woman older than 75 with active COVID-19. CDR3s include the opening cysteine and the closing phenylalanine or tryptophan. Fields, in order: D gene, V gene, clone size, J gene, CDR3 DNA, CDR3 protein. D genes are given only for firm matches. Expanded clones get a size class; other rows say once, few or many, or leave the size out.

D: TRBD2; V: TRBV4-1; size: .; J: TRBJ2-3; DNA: TGCGCCAGCAGCCAAGAGCCCTTACTAGCGGGAGGGCCGGATACGCAGTATTTT; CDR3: CASSQEPLLAGGPDTQYF
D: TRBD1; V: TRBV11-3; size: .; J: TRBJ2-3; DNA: TGTGCCAGCAGCCGTTCGCAGGGGGCGGCTACGCAGTATTTT; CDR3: CASSRSQGAATQYF
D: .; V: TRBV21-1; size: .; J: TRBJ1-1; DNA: TGTGCCAGCAGCAATATGCCGGCGGAGGCGAGTACTGAAGCTTTCTTT; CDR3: CASSNMPAEASTEAFF
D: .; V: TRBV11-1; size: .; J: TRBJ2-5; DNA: TGTGCCAGCAGCGCCCGTGCGGGTACCCAGTACTTC; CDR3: CASSARAGTQYF
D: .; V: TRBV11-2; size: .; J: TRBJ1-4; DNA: TGTGCCAGCAGCAAACTAAAGGAAAAACTGTTTTTT; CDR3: CASSKLKEKLFF
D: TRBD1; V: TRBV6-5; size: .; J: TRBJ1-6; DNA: TGTGCCAGCAGTCCGACAGGGGTGCCACCCCTCCACTTT; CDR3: CASSPTGVPPLHF
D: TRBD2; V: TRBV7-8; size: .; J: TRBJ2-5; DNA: TGTGCCAGCAGCTTAGATACGGGACTACAAGAGACCCAGTACTTC; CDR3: CASSLDTGLQETQYF
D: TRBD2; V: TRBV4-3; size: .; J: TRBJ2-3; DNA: TGCGCCAGCAGCCAAGACAGCGGGAGGGCTCACCCAGATACGCAGTATTTT; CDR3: CASSQDSGRAHPDTQYF
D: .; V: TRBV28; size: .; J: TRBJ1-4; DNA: TGTGCCAGCAGGACGGAGGGTAATGAAAAACTGTTTTTT; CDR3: CASRTEGNEKLFF
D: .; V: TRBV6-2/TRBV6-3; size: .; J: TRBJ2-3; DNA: TGTGCCAGCAGCCTGGGACACACTAGCACAGATACGCAGTATTTT; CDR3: CASSLGHTSTDTQYF
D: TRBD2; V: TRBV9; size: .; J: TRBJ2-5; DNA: TGTGCCAGCAGCGTAATAGCGGGAGCGGGGGAGACCCAGTACTTC; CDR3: CASSVIAGAGETQYF
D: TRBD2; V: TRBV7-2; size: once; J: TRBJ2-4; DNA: TGTGCCAGCAGCTCCCCCAGCGGGGGCGGCATTCAGTACTTC; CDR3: CASSSPSGGGIQYF
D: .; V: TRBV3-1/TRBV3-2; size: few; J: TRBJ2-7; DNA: TGTGCCAGCAGCCAGGACTGGGACTCCTACGAGCAGTACTTC; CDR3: CASSQDWDSYEQYF
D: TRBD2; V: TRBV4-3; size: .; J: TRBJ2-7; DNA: TGCGCCAGCAGCCTCCTTACTACGGGGGGATACGAGCAGTACTTC; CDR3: CASSLLTTGGYEQYF
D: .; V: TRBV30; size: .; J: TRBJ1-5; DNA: TGTGCCTGGACCGGGGGTTTTGGAAATCAGCCCCAGCATTTT; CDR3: CAWTGGFGNQPQHF
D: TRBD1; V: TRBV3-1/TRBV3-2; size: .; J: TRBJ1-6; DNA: TGTGCCAGCAGCCGACAGGGGGTGGCTTCACCCCTCCACTTT; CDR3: CASSRQGVASPLHF
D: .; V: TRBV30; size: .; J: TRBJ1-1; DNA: TGTGCCTGGAGTGTAGAGGGGAGGGCGGCTTTCTTT; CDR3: CAWSVEGRAAFF
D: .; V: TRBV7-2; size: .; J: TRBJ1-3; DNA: TGTGCCAGCAGCTCCCGCGGGGGAAAGGGGGGCTCCGGAAACACCATATATTTT; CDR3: CASSSRGGKGGSGNTIYF
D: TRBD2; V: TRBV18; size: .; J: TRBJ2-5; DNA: TGTGCCAGCTCACCTCTAGCGGGAGAGACCCAGTACTTC; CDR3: CASSPLAGETQYF
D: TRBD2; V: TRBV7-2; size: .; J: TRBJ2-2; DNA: TGTGCCAGCAGCCGGACTAGCGCTAACACCGGGGAGCTGTTTTTT; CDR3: CASSRTSANTGELFF
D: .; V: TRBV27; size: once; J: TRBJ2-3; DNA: TGTGCCAGCAGTTTAATAGCGAGCCGGGGAGATACGCAGTATTTT; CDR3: CASSLIASRGDTQYF
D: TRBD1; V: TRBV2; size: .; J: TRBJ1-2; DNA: TGTGCCAGCAGAGGACAGGGAGCAGCAAACTATGGCTACACCTTC; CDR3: CASRGQGAANYGYTF
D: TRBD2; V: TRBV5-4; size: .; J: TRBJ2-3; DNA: TGTGCCAGCAGCGCGACTAGCGGGGGCCTGTCAGATACGCAGTATTTT; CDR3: CASSATSGGLSDTQYF
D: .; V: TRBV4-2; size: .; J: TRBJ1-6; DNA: TGTGCCAGCAGCCAAGTCGGGGGAGCTAATTCACCCCTCCACTTT; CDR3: CASSQVGGANSPLHF
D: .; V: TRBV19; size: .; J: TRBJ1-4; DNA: TGTGCCAGTAGTATAGGCAGGGCGGCGGAAAAACTGTTTTTT; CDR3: CASSIGRAAEKLFF
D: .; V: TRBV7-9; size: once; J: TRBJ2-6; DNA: TGTGCCAGCAGCTCAGGGTTCTGGGGTTCTGGGGCCAACGTCCTGACTTTC; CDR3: CASSSGFWGSGANVLTF
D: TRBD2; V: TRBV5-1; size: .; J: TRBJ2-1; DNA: TGCGCCAGCAGCTTAGGGACTAGCGGGAGGGCCAGCAATGAGCAGTTCTTC; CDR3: CASSLGTSGRASNEQFF
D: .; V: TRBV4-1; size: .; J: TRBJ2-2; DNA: TGCGCCAGCAGCCAGGGCGACAGGACCGGGGAGCTGTTTTTT; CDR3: CASSQGDRTGELFF
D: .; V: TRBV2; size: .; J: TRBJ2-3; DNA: .; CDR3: CASSVGGGSQPYF
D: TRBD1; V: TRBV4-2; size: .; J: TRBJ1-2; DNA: TGTGCCAGCAGCCACACAGGGGGCTACACCTATGGCTACACCTTC; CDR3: CASSHTGGYTYGYTF
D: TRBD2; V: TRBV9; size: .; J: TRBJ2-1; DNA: TGTGCCAGCAGCGTAGTGGCCGGGGGGGCCAATGAGCAGTTCTTC; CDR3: CASSVVAGGANEQFF
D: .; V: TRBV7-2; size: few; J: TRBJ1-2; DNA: TGTGCCAGCAGCCCGGTTGGGCCTGGCTATGGCTACACCTTC; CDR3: CASSPVGPGYGYTF
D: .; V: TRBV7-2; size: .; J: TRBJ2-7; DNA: TGTGCCAGCAGCCCGTATGTCTCCTACGAGCAGTACTTC; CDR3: CASSPYVSYEQYF
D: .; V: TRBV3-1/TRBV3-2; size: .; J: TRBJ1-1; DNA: TGTGCCAGCAGCCGTACCCCGGGTGGGGCGACTGAAGCTTTCTTT; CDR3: CASSRTPGGATEAFF
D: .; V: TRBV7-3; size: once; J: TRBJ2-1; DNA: TGTGCCAGCAGCTCTAGGGTGGGGGCGGTCAATGAGCAGTTCTTC; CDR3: CASSSRVGAVNEQFF
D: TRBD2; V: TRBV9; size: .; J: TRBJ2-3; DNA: TGTGCCAGCAGCGCCGGATGGACTAGCGGGAGCACAGATACGCAGTATTTT; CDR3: CASSAGWTSGSTDTQYF
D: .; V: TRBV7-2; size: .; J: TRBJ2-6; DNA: TGTGCCACAGGGCACTCCACTGGGGCCAACGTCCTGACTTTC; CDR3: CATGHSTGANVLTF
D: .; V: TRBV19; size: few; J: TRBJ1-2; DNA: TGTGCCAGTAGTCGGGGTCTCCCGCTATTGGATGGCTACACCTTC; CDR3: CASSRGLPLLDGYTF
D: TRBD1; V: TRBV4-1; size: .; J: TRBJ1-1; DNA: TGCGCCAGCAGCCAACCGGACAGGTTTAACACTGAAGCTTTCTTT; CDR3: CASSQPDRFNTEAFF
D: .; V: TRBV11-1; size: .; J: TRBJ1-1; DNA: TGTGCCAGCAGCTTCGAGGTGAACACTGAAGCTTTCTTT; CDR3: CASSFEVNTEAFF
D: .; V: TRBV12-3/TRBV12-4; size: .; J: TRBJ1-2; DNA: TGTGCCAGCAGTAACAGGACCTATGGCTACACCTTC; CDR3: CASSNRTYGYTF
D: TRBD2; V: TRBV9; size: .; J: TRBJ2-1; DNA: TGTGCCAGCAGCCAGACTAGCGGGACTTACAATGAGCAGTTCTTC; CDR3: CASSQTSGTYNEQFF
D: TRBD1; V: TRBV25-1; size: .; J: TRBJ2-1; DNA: TGTGCCAGCACCGGGACAGGTCCCTACAATGAGCAGTTCTTC; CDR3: CASTGTGPYNEQFF
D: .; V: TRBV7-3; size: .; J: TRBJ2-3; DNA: TGTGCCAGCAGCTTACTTCTAGCCCATACGCAGTATTTT; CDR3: CASSLLLAHTQYF
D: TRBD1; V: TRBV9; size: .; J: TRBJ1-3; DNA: TGTGCCAGCAGCACCATAGGACAGGGGGCGTCTGGAAACACCATATATTTT; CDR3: CASSTIGQGASGNTIYF
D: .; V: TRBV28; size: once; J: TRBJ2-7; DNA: TGTGCCAGCAGTTTCATGGGGAGATCCTACGAGCAGTACTTC; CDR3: CASSFMGRSYEQYF
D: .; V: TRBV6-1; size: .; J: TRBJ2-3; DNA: TGTGCCAGCAGTGAACAGGACAGAAACACAGATACGCAGTATTTT; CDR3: CASSEQDRNTDTQYF
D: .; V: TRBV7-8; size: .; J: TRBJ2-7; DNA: TGTGCCAGCAGCTTAGGAGTCTTAAGCTCCTACGAGCAGTACTTC; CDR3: CASSLGVLSSYEQYF
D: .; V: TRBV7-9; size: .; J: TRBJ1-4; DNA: TGTGCCAGCAGCTTACTGGGAGTAACTAATGAAAAACTGTTTTTT; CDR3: CASSLLGVTNEKLFF
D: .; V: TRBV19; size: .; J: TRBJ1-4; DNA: TGTGCCAGTAGTATAACGGGCCGGACGGGGGCAACTAATGAAAAACTGTTTTTT; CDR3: CASSITGRTGATNEKLFF
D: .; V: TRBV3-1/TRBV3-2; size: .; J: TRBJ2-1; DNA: TGTGCCAGCAGTATAGACCCCGGACTGCACAATGAGCAGTTCTTC; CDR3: CASSIDPGLHNEQFF
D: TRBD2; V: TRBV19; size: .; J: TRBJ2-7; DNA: TGTGCCAGTAGTATAGGGTTAGCGGGAGTCTACGAGCAGTACTTC; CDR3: CASSIGLAGVYEQYF
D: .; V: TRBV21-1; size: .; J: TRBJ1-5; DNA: TGTGCCAGCAGCAAATTTTTTTCCAGGCCAGGGTTTAGGCCCCAGCATTTT; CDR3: CASSKFFSRPGFRPQHF
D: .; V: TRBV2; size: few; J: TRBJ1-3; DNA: TGTGCCAGCAGTGGAACAGGGCCCCCTGGAAACACCATATATTTT; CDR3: CASSGTGPPGNTIYF
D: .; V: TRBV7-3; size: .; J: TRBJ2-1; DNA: TGTGCCAGCAGCCGCGGCGGATACAATGAGCAGTTCTTC; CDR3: CASSRGGYNEQFF